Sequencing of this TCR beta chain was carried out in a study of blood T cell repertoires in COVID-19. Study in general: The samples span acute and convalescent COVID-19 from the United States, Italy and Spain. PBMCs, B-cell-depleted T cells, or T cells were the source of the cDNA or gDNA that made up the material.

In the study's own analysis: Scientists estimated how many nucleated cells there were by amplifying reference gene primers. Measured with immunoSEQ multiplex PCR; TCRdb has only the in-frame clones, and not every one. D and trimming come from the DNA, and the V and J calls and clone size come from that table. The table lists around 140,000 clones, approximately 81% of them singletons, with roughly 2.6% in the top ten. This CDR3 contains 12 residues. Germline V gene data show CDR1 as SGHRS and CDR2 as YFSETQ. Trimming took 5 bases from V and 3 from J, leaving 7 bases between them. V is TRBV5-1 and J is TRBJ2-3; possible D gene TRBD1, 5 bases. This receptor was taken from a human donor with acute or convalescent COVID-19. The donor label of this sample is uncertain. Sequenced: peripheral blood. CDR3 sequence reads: CASRGDTDTQYF. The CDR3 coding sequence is TGCGCCAGCAGAGGGGATACAGATACGCAGTATTTT.